This T cell receptor beta chain is drawn from a study of OX40 agonist ivuxolimab in advanced cancers. Study-level information: Patients were infused with ivuxolimab every 2 weeks at 0.01 to 10 mg/kg. Hepatocellular carcinoma, melanoma, renal cell or head and neck cancer affected the dose-escalation patients. Study results and caveats: Some nonresponders also had low normalized T-cell clonal expansion.

Assay used: immunoSEQ multiplex PCR; TCRdb lists only in-frame clones, some missing. The table shows about 10,000 clones, with 63% occurring only once. The CDR3 is 12 amino acids. V lost 1 base and J lost 4, with 5 bases in between. The V gene's germline CDR1 is SQVTM and CDR2 ANQGSEA. This clone appeared once. The antigen is undetermined. The receptor comes from an adult with an advanced solid tumor such as melanoma, head and neck, liver or kidney cancer. Sequenced here: CD4+ or CD8+ T cells sorted from blood, sampled in a trial of the OX40 agonist ivuxolimab. V and J are TRBV29-1 and TRBJ2-1; D possibly corresponds to TRBD1 (5 bases). CDR3 nucleotide sequence: TGCAGCGTTGAAGGGACATACAATGAGCAGTTCTTC. This gives the protein CSVEGTYNEQFF.